The clone carrying this TCR beta chain has only a few counts. The antigen is undetermined. Primed by a sample-barcoded 5' primer and a J-beta primer mix, a second PCR proceeded for roughly 6 to 12 cycles. Each CDR3 protein gets one entry after TCRdb re-called the 5' RACE reads with MiXCR. This sample has over 1.5 million distinct CDR3 sequences, with about 50% found just once. In germline, CDR1 is MGHRA, CDR2 YSYEKL. Trimming left V 7 bases short and J 2 bases short, with 16 bases between. CDR3 size: 15 residues. The data derive from a study of blood T cells in healthy people across ages. Findings of the study overall: Percentage of naive T cells showed a strong correlation with TCR beta diversity.

The sequencing sample was made of blood. This chain uses TRBV4-1 with TRBJ2-3, with D perhaps given as TRBD1 or TRBD2 (5 bases each). This sequence was found in a woman between 40 and 50 years old in good health. This CDR3 reads CASTPTVGTTDTQYF. The DNA for the CDR3 is TGCGCCAGCACCCCGACAGTGGGGACCACAGATACGCAGTATTTT.